One sample yielded the 21 T cell receptor beta chains listed below, sequenced in a study of T cell repertoires in cytomegalovirus infection. TCRdb passed the reads through MiXCR, listing each CDR3 protein once. The sample consists of 200,000 to 300,000 distinct CDR3 sequences, roughly 12% of them appearing once. Sequenced material: PBMCs. These receptors all stem from a human donor in good health (CMV status not recorded). Some clones in this sample may be carry-over from other donors' samples.

This clonotype has at least ten counts. The V gene is TRBV19, the J gene TRBJ2-5, with D perhaps matching TRBD2 (5 bases). CDR1 and CDR2 (germline): LNHDA, SQIVND (reference sequence). Trimming took 6 bases from V and 5 from J, leaving 16 bases between them. This CDR3 is 14 amino acids long. The CDR3 DNA sequence: TGTGCCAGTAGGATGAAGGGAGTCGGGGAGACCCAGTACTTC. Encoded protein: CASRMKGVGETQYF.

This chain links TRBV2 with TRBJ1-3; D not resolved. Looked up from germline, CDR1 is SNHLY and CDR2 is FYNNEI. Between the trimmed V and J ends, which lost 4 bases and 4 bases, there was a span of 11 bases. The length of the CDR3 is 14 residues. This chain's CDR3 is CASSGTQSGNTIYF. Here the CDR3 DNA reads TGTGCCAGCAGTGGGACTCAGTCCGGAAACACCATATATTTT.

This clonotype came up many times. The chain joins TRBV7-2 to TRBJ1-2; D might be TRBD1 (6 bases). Deletions cut 4 bases from V and 2 bases from J, with 14 bases between. Germline V CDR1 and CDR2: SGHTA, FQGNSA. The CDR3 spans 15 residues. The CDR3 loop is CASSSWDTRNYGYTF. CDR3 sequence (DNA): TGTGCCAGCAGCTCCTGGGACACGAGGAACTATGGCTACACCTTC.

The V and J genes are TRBV11-1 and TRBJ1-1; D is ambiguous. V lost 2 bases and J lost 4, with 11 bases in between. The CDR3 contains 14 residues. Germline loops: CDR1 SGHAT, CDR2 FQDESV (reference sequence). This CDR3 is CASSLTSKATEAFF. DNA of the CDR3: TGTGCCAGCAGCTTAACTTCCAAAGCCACTGAAGCTTTCTTT.

This clonotype was recorded a few times. The chain combines TRBV5-5 with TRBJ1-1; perhaps TRBD1 as D (5 bases). V was pared by 5 bases and J by 4 bases, with 15 bases between. CDR3 length: 14 amino acids. The germline gives CDR1 SGHKS, CDR2 YYEKEE (reference sequence). CDR3 sequence: CASSSFQGTTEAFF. DNA of the CDR3: TGTGCCAGCAGTTCCTTTCAAGGGACCACTGAAGCTTTCTTT.

The chain is built from TRBV2 and TRBJ2-1, with 7 bases identical to TRBD1. CDR3 length: 13 residues. The V gene end was trimmed by 4 bases and the J gene end by 12 bases; junction bases not matched to a gene: 9. Germline V gene data show CDR1 as SNHLY and CDR2 as FYNNEI. CDR3 coding DNA: TGTGCCAGCAGTGGGCCTGACAGGGTTCGGCAGTTCTTC. It codes for CASSGPDRVRQFF.

This clonotype has just a few counts. This chain links TRBV5-6 with TRBJ1-4, with 8 bases identical to TRBD1. Germline loops: CDR1 SGHDT, CDR2 YYEEEE. The V and J ends lost 4 bases and 0 bases, in that order; junction bases with no gene match: 8. The CDR3 is 17 residues long. The CDR3, as DNA: TGTGCCAGCAGCCCGGGACAGGCCTTTGCAACTAATGAAAAACTGTTTTTT. Protein: CASSPGQAFATNEKLFF.

V and J are TRBV18 and TRBJ1-2; D remains unclear. CDR3 length: 14 residues. Trimming shortened V by 2 bases and J by 2 bases, and 9 bases separated the two germline ends. CDR1 is KGHSH and CDR2 is LQKENI in the germline V gene. CDR3 amino acids: CASSPTKSNYGYTF. In DNA form, the CDR3 reads TGTGCCAGCTCACCAACCAAATCGAACTATGGCTACACCTTC. The complete variable domain, with remaining parts taken from reference TRBV18 and TRBJ1-2, reads NAGVMQNPRHLVRRRGQEARLRCSPMKGHSHVYWYRQLPEEGLKFMVYLQKENIIDESGMPKERFSAEFPKEGPSILRIQQVVRGDSAAYFCASSPTKSNYGYTFGSGTRLTVV.

This chain joins TRBV12-3 or TRBV12-4 and TRBJ1-5, with TRBD1 matching over 7 bases. Unmatched junction bases numbered 11, after V lost 5 bases and J lost 7 bases. This CDR3 region has 15 residues. CDR3 protein: CASSPEGAQGQPQHF. The DNA for the CDR3 is TGTGCCAGCAGTCCGGAGGGGGCCCAGGGGCAGCCCCAGCATTTT.

The chain carries TRBV7-3 and TRBJ2-1, with 11 bases lining up with TRBD2. With 4 bases clipped from V and 9 bases from J, the junction kept 8 bases outside the gene matches. The germline gives CDR1 SGHTA, CDR2 FQGTGA. There are 15 residues in the CDR3. CDR3 loop: CASSYSGGANSEQFF. DNA for the CDR3: TGTGCCAGCAGCTATAGCGGGGGGGCAAACAGTGAGCAGTTCTTC.

The CDR3 bases are TGTGCCAGCAGTGGGGGAGCCTTTCCCAATGAGCAGTTCTTC. This sequence encodes CASSGGAFPNEQFF. The chain is built from TRBV6-2 or TRBV6-3 and TRBJ2-1, with D perhaps being TRBD1 or TRBD2 (5 bases each). CDR3 size: 14 residues. V gave up 5 bases and J gave up 6 bases, with 14 bases separating them. Germline V CDR1 and CDR2: MNHEY, SVGEGT.

This clonotype was counted many times. The chain is built from TRBV7-2 and TRBJ2-1; D is perhaps TRBD1 or TRBD2 (6 bases each). Trimming stripped 2 bases from V and 4 bases from J, with 12 bases between. Germline CDR1 is SGHTA and CDR2 is FQGNSA. The CDR3 spans 15 residues. In DNA, the CDR3 is TGTGCCAGCAGCTTATCAGGGGACTTGTACAATGAGCAGTTCTTC. Residues: CASSLSGDLYNEQFF.

This clonotype was observed a handful of times. This chain joins TRBV29-1 and TRBJ1-4, with D possibly TRBD1 on 6 matching bases. Trimming removed 7 bases from V and 6 bases from J, with 24 bases in between. The length of the CDR3 is 16 residues. Germline V gene sequence: CDR1 SQVTM, CDR2 ANQGSEA. CDR3 amino acids: CSARGDRQDDHEKLFF. The CDR3 region has the DNA TGCAGCGCTCGGGGCGACAGACAGGACGATCATGAAAAACTGTTTTTT.

This clonotype came up many times. J is TRBJ2-5 and V is TRBV12-3 or TRBV12-4, with 7 bases fitting TRBD2. J was trimmed by 3 bases and V by 8 bases; bases with no gene match: 12. The CDR3 is 15 amino acids. CDR3 loop: CASGQWEGGKETQYF. In DNA form, the CDR3 reads TGTGCCAGCGGCCAATGGGAGGGCGGAAAAGAGACCCAGTACTTC.

Many counts were recorded for this clonotype. This chain uses TRBV12-3 or TRBV12-4 with TRBJ1-5; TRBD1 matches at 9 bases. The CDR3 extends over 14 amino acids. J gave up 7 bases and V 6 bases, and 7 bases lay outside the gene matches. Here the CDR3 reads CASSLDRGDQPQHF. CDR3 bases: TGTGCCAGCAGCCTGGACAGGGGCGACCAGCCCCAGCATTTT.

This sequence joins TRBV9 and TRBJ2-1; D is perhaps TRBD1 (7 bases). V was cut by 3 bases and J by 3 bases, with 16 bases left in between. CDR3 length equals 16 residues. CDR1 SGDLS and CDR2 YYNGEE come from the germline V gene. The CDR3 spells CASSETSGGFYNEQFF. DNA of the CDR3: TGTGCCAGCAGCGAGACCTCAGGGGGGTTCTACAATGAGCAGTTCTTC. Together with reference TRBV9 and TRBJ2-1, the CDR3 gives the full variable domain: DSGVTQTPKHLITATGQRVTLRCSPRSGDLSVYWYQQSLDQGLQFLIQYYNGEERAKGNILERFSAQQFPDLHSELNLSSLELGDSALYFCASSETSGGFYNEQFFGPGTRLTVL.

Ten or more counts support this clonotype. The chain links TRBV7-2 to TRBJ2-2; unclear D gene. Trimming removed 1 base from V and 5 bases from J, with 14 bases in between. Germline V gives CDR1 SGHTA, CDR2 FQGNSA. This CDR3 is 16 amino acids long. The CDR3 nucleotides read TGTGCCAGCAGCTTAGTGATGGTCTTCGGTACCGGGGAGCTGTTTTTT. It translates to CASSLVMVFGTGELFF. Drawing the rest from reference TRBV7-2 and TRBJ2-2, the complete variable domain is GAGVSQSPSNKVTEKGKDVELRCDPISGHTALYWYRQSLGQGLEFLIYFQGNSAPDKSGLPSDRFSAERTGGSVSTLTIQRTQQEDSAVYLCASSLVMVFGTGELFFGEGSRLTVL.

This clonotype was recorded many times. Here the CDR3 DNA reads TGTGCCAGCTCGCCGAGGGGGGCTGAGGAAAAACTGTTTTTT. Translation: CASSPRGAEEKLFF. The V call is TRBV18, the J call TRBJ1-4; tentatively, D is TRBD1 (6 bases). The CDR3 loop spans 14 amino acids. The germline V and J ends were trimmed by 6 bases and 8 bases, with 16 bases remaining between them. The germline V gene encodes CDR1 KGHSH and CDR2 LQKENI.

Many counts were recorded for this clonotype. The chain employs TRBV12-3 or TRBV12-4 and TRBJ2-2, with D possibly matching TRBD1 (6 bases). V dropped 5 bases and J dropped 7 bases, with 14 bases sitting between them. The CDR3 consists of 14 residues. The CDR3 nucleotides read TGTGCCAGCAGTGTACAGGGTTGGAGCGGGGAGCTGTTTTTT. Its protein is CASSVQGWSGELFF.

Many counts were recorded for this clonotype. The chain employs TRBV12-5 and TRBJ1-2; no definite D call. The CDR3 length is 11 residues. Per germline, CDR1 LGHNT and CDR2 FRNRAP. V was cut by 6 bases and J by 5 bases, with 7 bases left in between. As DNA, the CDR3 is TGTGCTAGTGGGCCGGGGTATGGCTACACCTTC. This translates into CASGPGYGYTF.

This clonotype was recorded a few times. The chain combines TRBV20-1 with TRBJ2-7; 8 nucleotides align to TRBD1. V dropped 5 bases and J dropped 7; count of bases not matched to a gene: 16. Germline V CDR1 and CDR2: DFQATT, SNEGSKA (reference sequence). CDR3 size: 15 residues. CDR3: CSAPPGDRGSQEQYF. The CDR3 nucleotides are TGCAGTGCTCCTCCCGGCGACAGGGGTTCCCAGGAGCAGTACTTC.